The rows below give T cell receptor beta chains drawn from one sample of a study of blood T cell repertoires in COVID-19. Clones were read by immunoSEQ multiplex PCR, and TCRdb kept only the in-frame ones, dropping some. The top ten hold more than 0.8% of the sample, which has about 370,000 clones, approximately 90% seen once. The specimen was PBMCs or T cells enriched from blood (not recorded which). The source of these receptors is a man younger than 30 who had recovered from COVID-19. CDR3s leave out the opening cysteine and the closing phenylalanine or tryptophan. Fields, in order: J gene, V gene, CDR3 protein.

TRBJ1-6 TRBV2 ASRLNSPLH
TRBJ1-2 TRBV6-4 ASSDSGGDYGYT
TRBJ2-5 TRBV10-3 AISEGGETQY
TRBJ1-1 TRBV7-3 ASSLIGAKEAF
TRBJ2-1 TRBV10-3 AISSGPEGYNEQF
TRBJ1-5 TRBV3-1/TRBV3-2 ASSQSEARYSNQPQH
TRBJ1-1 TRBV5-4 ASSSGQGAREAF
TRBJ2-5 TRBV5-1 ASSLGTGTGETQY
TRBJ2-5 TRBV5-8 ASSLWHASQETQY
TRBJ2-7 TRBV7-9 ASSFASGHVVYEQY
TRBJ2-7 TRBV28 ASRTGGLYEQY
TRBJ1-2 TRBV2 ASSEALQGAGYT
TRBJ1-2 TRBV3-1/TRBV3-2 ASSSGERGLGDGYT
TRBJ1-1 TRBV7-2 ASNRQGHTEAF
TRBJ2-7 TRBV5-1 ASSQDRASYEQY
TRBJ1-1 TRBV7-3 ASSLIPGGDEAF
TRBJ1-5 TRBV24-1 ATSAGQGNSQIQPQH
TRBJ2-1 TRBV4-3 ASSLGLAGSYNEQF
TRBJ1-2 TRBV7-9 ASSLVRINYGYT
TRBJ2-1 TRBV6-4 ASSGVAGTDYNEQF
TRBJ2-1 TRBV28 ASSLPGTGLRGEQF
TRBJ2-1 TRBV3-1/TRBV3-2 ASSQESLAGVPNNEQF
TRBJ1-5 TRBV19 ASSIGASLNQPQH
TRBJ1-1 TRBV4-1 ASSRGAFENTEAF
TRBJ1-1 TRBV7-3 ASSPTGMIREAF
TRBJ2-7 TRBV19 ASRKTGSTSDEQY
TRBJ2-7 TRBV7-9 ASSEGQGTPYEQY